The 25 T cell receptor beta chains below were found in one sample sequenced in a study of early T cells in non-severe SARS-CoV-2 infection. TCRdb redid the calling of the 5' RACE reads with MiXCR, one entry per CDR3 protein. This sample yields 85,000 to 95,000 distinct CDR3 sequences, of which approximately 17% are seen a single time; about 5% belongs to the top ten. This specimen consisted of whole blood, obtained at baseline. The receptors stem from an adult who was a healthcare worker with PCR-confirmed SARS-CoV-2 infection or an uninfected control (not recorded which).

The chain has TRBV4-3 and TRBJ2-1; 9 nucleotides agree with TRBD2. Germline values: CDR1 LGHNA, CDR2 YSLEER. This CDR3 contains 16 residues. Trimming took 4 bases from V and 6 from J; bases not matched to a gene: 10. In nucleotides, the CDR3 is TGCGCCAGCAGCCGTACGGTCGGGCGGGAGGGCAATGAGCAGTTCTTC. This encodes CASSRTVGREGNEQFF.

This chain links TRBV19 with TRBJ1-1, with D tentatively TRBD1 (5 bases). Germline assignment: CDR1 LNHDA and CDR2 SQIVND (reference sequence). V lost 1 base and J 4 bases, leaving 10 bases between the germline ends. The CDR3 is 14 amino acids. For the CDR3, the DNA is TGTGCCAGTAGTATAGGACAGCCGACCACTGAAGCTTTCTTT. This gives the protein CASSIGQPTTEAFF.

The chain uses TRBV4-1 and TRBJ2-4, with D uncertain. Looked up from germline, CDR1 is MGHRA and CDR2 is YSYEKL. V dropped 3 bases and J dropped 2 bases, with 20 bases sitting between them. CDR3 length: 18 amino acids. CDR3 in DNA: TGCGCCAGCAGCCACCGAATCGGTTCGGGCGTCCCCAAAAACATTCAGTACTTC. Protein: CASSHRIGSGVPKNIQYF.

There are a few counts of this clonotype. This chain joins TRBV28 and TRBJ1-4; D remains ambiguous. Germline V gene lookup returns CDR1 MDHEN and CDR2 SYDVKM. The germline V and J ends were trimmed by 5 bases and 7 bases, with 17 bases remaining between them. The CDR3 extends over 15 amino acids. The CDR3 coding sequence is TGTGCCAGCAGTCGTACCTCCCTAGAGGGTGAAAAACTGTTTTTT. This gives the protein CASSRTSLEGEKLFF.

The chain joins TRBV2 to TRBJ2-7; possible D gene TRBD2, 5 bases. Per germline, CDR1 SNHLY and CDR2 FYNNEI. The CDR3 contains 14 residues. The germline V and J ends were trimmed by 7 bases and 0 bases, with 13 bases remaining between them. CDR3 in DNA: TGTGCCAGCACCTCGGACTTCAACTCCTACGAGCAGTACTTC. Translated, it gives CASTSDFNSYEQYF.

The sample holds a few counts of this clonotype. The V call is TRBV19, the J call TRBJ2-5, with 7 bases identical to TRBD1. Trimming at V came to 7 bases and at J to 5 bases, leaving 7 bases not matched to a gene. Germline V CDR1 and CDR2: LNHDA, SQIVND (reference sequence). The CDR3 runs 13 residues. Here the CDR3 reads CASTPTGYETQYF. CDR3 DNA: TGTGCCAGTACCCCGACAGGGTACGAGACCCAGTACTTC. Full variable domain (remainder filled in from reference TRBV19 and TRBJ2-5): DGGITQSPKYLFRKEGQNVTLSCEQNLNHDAMYWYRQDPGQGLRLIYYSQIVNDFQKGDIAEGYSVSREKKESFPLTVTSAQKNPTAFYLCASTPTGYETQYFGPGTRLLVL.

The chain carries TRBV4-1 and TRBJ2-1; D ambiguous. Germline loops: CDR1 MGHRA, CDR2 YSYEKL. This CDR3 region has 11 residues. The V gene lost 4 bases and the J gene lost 11 bases, with 9 bases spanning the gap. Written as DNA, the CDR3 is TGCGCCAGCAGCCGGGTAGGTCAGCAGTTCTTC. It yields the protein CASSRVGQQFF.

The chain couples TRBV12-3 or TRBV12-4 to TRBJ1-5; 7 nucleotides line up with TRBD1. The CDR3 has 14 amino acids. Trimming removed 6 bases from V and 6 bases from J; junction bases left unmatched: 8. CDR3 DNA: TGTGCCAGCAGCCGCCGACAGGGCCTTCAGCCCCAGCATTTT. Its protein is CASSRRQGLQPQHF.

CDR3 sequence: CASGDRASDFRSQHF. The CDR3 DNA is TGTGCCAGCGGGGACCGGGCCTCGGATTTTCGGTCCCAGCATTTT. The rearrangement uses TRBV6-2 or TRBV6-3 and TRBJ1-5; weak D call: TRBD1 (5 bases). Trimming pared 8 bases from V and 11 bases from J, leaving 25 bases between. Per the germline V gene, CDR1 is MNHEY and CDR2 is SVGEGT. The CDR3 has 15 amino acids.

V gene TRBV12-3 or TRBV12-4 combines with J gene TRBJ2-2; 7 nucleotides line up with TRBD2. With V trimmed by 6 bases and J by 5 bases, 9 bases remained unmatched. The CDR3 is made up of 15 amino acids. DNA of the CDR3: TGTGCCAGCAGCTACAGCGGGATTCGTACCGGGGAGCTGTTTTTT. Translated: CASSYSGIRTGELFF.

V gene TRBV20-1 combines with J gene TRBJ2-5; 7 positions match TRBD2. This CDR3 spans 15 amino acids. Germline V CDR1 and CDR2: DFQATT, SNEGSKA (reference sequence). J gave up 1 base and V 1 base, and 6 bases lay outside the gene matches. CDR3 protein: CSARGGSGSQETQYF. CDR3 nucleotides: TGCAGTGCTAGAGGCGGGAGTGGATCCCAAGAGACCCAGTACTTC.

The V gene is TRBV11-2, the J gene TRBJ2-1, with D possibly being TRBD2 (5 bases). The CDR3 covers 14 residues. V lost 2 bases, J lost 9 bases, and 14 bases lay in between. Germline CDR1 and CDR2: SGHAT and FQNNGV. This chain's CDR3 is CASSLFSSSSEQFF. Written as DNA, the CDR3 is TGTGCCAGCAGCTTATTTTCTAGCAGCAGTGAGCAGTTCTTC. The entire variable domain, with the rest obtained from reference TRBV11-2 and TRBJ2-1, is as follows: EAGVAQSPRYKIIEKRQSVAFWCNPISGHATLYWYQQILGQGPKLLIQFQNNGVVDDSQLPKDRFSAERLKGVDSTLKIQPAKLEDSAVYLCASSLFSSSSEQFFGPGTRLTVL.

This clonotype was counted once. This chain uses TRBV7-2 with TRBJ2-7; 7 bases agree with TRBD2. With 0 bases clipped from V and 3 bases from J, the junction kept 2 bases outside the gene matches. Germline V gene data show CDR1 as SGHTA and CDR2 as FQGNSA. The CDR3 runs to 14 residues. CDR3: CASSLAGGDYEQYF. The DNA of the CDR3 is TGTGCCAGCAGCTTAGCGGGGGGGGACTACGAGCAGTACTTC.

This clonotype was seen only a few times. The V and J genes are TRBV5-1 and TRBJ1-1; no clear D. Per the germline V gene, CDR1 is SGHRS and CDR2 is YFSETQ. This CDR3 is 13 amino acids long. V was shortened by 0 bases and J by 6 bases, with 9 bases between the two germline ends. CDR3 sequence: CASSLEGSAEAFF. The CDR3 DNA sequence: TGCGCCAGCAGCTTGGAGGGCAGTGCTGAAGCTTTCTTT. Together with reference TRBV5-1 and TRBJ1-1, the CDR3 gives the full variable domain: KAGVTQTPRYLIKTRGQQVTLSCSPISGHRSVSWYQQTPGQGLQFLFEYFSETQRNKGNFPGRFSGRQFSNSRSEMNVSTLELGDSALYLCASSLEGSAEAFFGQGTRLTVV.

Only a few counts were recorded for this clonotype. The chain employs TRBV3-1 and TRBJ1-2; 7 bases align to TRBD1. With 3 bases clipped from V and 4 bases from J, the junction kept 5 bases outside the gene matches. The CDR3 consists of 14 residues. Per the germline V gene, CDR1 is LGHDT and CDR2 is YNNKEL (reference sequence). CDR3 region: CASSHRDSTYGYTF. The CDR3 nucleotides are TGTGCCAGCAGCCACCGGGACAGCACCTATGGCTACACCTTC.

This clonotype was seen a few times. The rearrangement links TRBV20-1 to TRBJ2-1, with no clear D. This CDR3 spans 14 amino acids. CDR1 and CDR2 from the germline V gene are DFQATT and SNEGSKA (reference sequence). V was trimmed by 3 bases and J by 4 bases, leaving 13 bases between them. For the CDR3, the DNA is TGCAGTGCTAGTTGGGAAGTTGTGTACAATGAGCAGTTCTTC. Translating it yields CSASWEVVYNEQFF.

The chain uses TRBV3-1 and TRBJ2-7; 8 bases agree with TRBD2. This CDR3 has 13 residues. Looked up from germline, CDR1 is LGHDT and CDR2 is YNNKEL (reference sequence). Trimming took 5 bases from V and 2 from J; bases not matched to a gene: 2. CDR3 region: CASSVSGAYEQYF. The CDR3 nucleotides are TGTGCCAGCAGCGTTAGCGGGGCCTACGAGCAGTACTTC.

The sample holds a few counts of this clonotype. The V gene is TRBV28, the J gene TRBJ1-2; D gene unclear. Germline-derived CDR1 and CDR2 are MDHEN and SYDVKM. The CDR3 is 15 residues long. Trimming stripped 7 bases from V and 4 bases from J, with 19 bases between. The CDR3 loop reads CASTLTGGSSYGYTF. CDR3 DNA sequence: TGTGCCAGCACCCTGACGGGAGGGAGCTCCTATGGCTACACCTTC.

The chain has TRBV6-5 and TRBJ1-3, with a possible D match to TRBD1 (6 bases). The length of the CDR3 is 14 residues. V shed 7 bases and J shed 1 base, with 11 bases lying between them. Germline lookup yields CDR1 MNHEY and CDR2 SVGAGI. This chain's CDR3 is CASKRGASGNTIYF. The CDR3 nucleotides are TGTGCCAGCAAAAGGGGGGCTTCTGGAAACACCATATATTTT.

This clonotype was observed a single time. The chain uses TRBV2 and TRBJ1-2; D is unresolved. Germline V lookup: CDR1 SNHLY, CDR2 FYNNEI. V was cut by 4 bases and J by 0 bases, with 6 bases left in between. CDR3 size: 13 residues. CDR3 loop: CASSAAANYGYTF. The CDR3 DNA is TGTGCCAGCAGTGCCGCTGCTAACTATGGCTACACCTTC. Using reference TRBV2 and TRBJ1-2 for the parts outside the CDR3, the full variable domain is EPEVTQTPSHQVTQMGQEVILRCVPISNHLYFYWYRQILGQKVEFLVSFYNNEISEKSEIFDDQFSVERPDGSNFTLKIRSTKLEDSAMYFCASSAAANYGYTFGSGTRLTVV.

Many counts were recorded for this clonotype. The gene calls are TRBV2 and TRBJ1-1, with D uncertain. Germline lookup yields CDR1 SNHLY and CDR2 FYNNEI. The germline V and J ends were trimmed by 7 bases and 1 base, with 7 bases remaining between them. The CDR3 totals 12 residues. The CDR3 here is CASNRANTEAFF. CDR3 DNA: TGTGCCAGCAATAGGGCGAACACTGAAGCTTTCTTT.

The chain uses TRBV11-2 and TRBJ2-7; D remains ambiguous. V lost 5 bases and J lost 7, with 15 bases in between. The CDR3 length is 13 residues. Germline CDR1 reads SGHAT; CDR2 reads FQNNGV. CDR3 nucleotides: TGTGCCAGCAGCCTAGTCAGATCTGGAGAGCAGTACTTC. Translating gives CASSLVRSGEQYF.

Many counts were recorded for this clonotype. The chain employs TRBV3-1 and TRBJ2-1, with a weak D call TRBD2 (5 bases). The germline V gene has CDR1 LGHDT and CDR2 YNNKEL (reference sequence). This CDR3 comprises 13 residues. Deletions cut 4 bases from V and 8 bases from J, with 12 bases between. The CDR3, as DNA: TGTGCCAGCAGCCGGGGAGTGATGGATGAGCAGTTCTTC. The encoded protein is CASSRGVMDEQFF.

This clonotype was counted many times. V is TRBV4-2 and J is TRBJ1-6, with D possibly TRBD1 on 5 matching bases. CDR3 length: 16 amino acids. Germline V gives CDR1 LGHNA, CDR2 YNFKEQ. With 4 bases removed from V and 5 bases from J, the gap between germline ends came to 15 bases. The CDR3 reads CASSPLWGLNNSPLHF. The CDR3 nucleotides are TGTGCCAGCAGCCCCTTGTGGGGCTTGAATAATTCACCCCTCCACTTT.

This clonotype was observed a few times. The rearrangement joins TRBV28 to TRBJ2-3; TRBD2 agrees at 7 bases. V trimming: 7 bases; J trimming: 4 bases; junction bases outside the gene matches: 5. Germline V CDR1 and CDR2: MDHEN, SYDVKM. The CDR3 is made up of 13 amino acids. CDR3 loop: CASNEGGADTQYF. CDR3 bases: TGTGCCAGCAACGAGGGAGGGGCAGATACGCAGTATTTT.